This T cell receptor beta chain was retrieved from a study of PD-L1 blockade in urothelial cancer. As for the study in general: A median of approximately 150,000 T cells was found in the blood samples.

Per patient, between 1 and 8 samples were collected at pretreatment and on-treatment time points. Germline CDR1 MNHNS, CDR2 SASEGT. Between the trimmed V and J ends, which lost 7 bases and 6 bases, there was a span of 13 bases. CDR3 length: 13 residues. Assay: immunoSEQ multiplex PCR; the TCRdb copy retains only in-frame clones and omits some. The sample holds about 83,000 clones, roughly 90% seen once. The chain employs TRBV6-1 and TRBJ1-5, with a possible D match to TRBD1 (5 bases). The source material was PBMCs, sampled around atezolizumab (anti-PD-L1) treatment. The TCR sequence derives from a woman between 65 and 79 years old with urothelial cancer. The CDR3 reads CASIGRGTQPQHF. DNA of the CDR3: TGTGCCAGCATTGGAAGGGGTACTCAGCCCCAGCATTTT.